These 9 T cell receptor beta chains were all obtained from the same sample, sequenced in a study of long-term antiretroviral therapy in people with HIV. The authors ran the immunoSEQ assay, v3.0, at survey level. Produced via immunoSEQ multiplex PCR; TCRdb's table is partial and in-frame only. The sample consists of 25,000 to 35,000 clones, around 97% of them appearing once. The sample was unsorted PBMCs, taken 6.9 years after starting antiretroviral therapy. These receptors originate from a man aged 25 to 40 with HIV.

This clone has only one observation. The chain joins TRBV11-2 to TRBJ1-3; 7 bases agree with TRBD1. CDR1 is SGHAT and CDR2 is FQNNGV in the germline V gene. The CDR3 contains 13 residues. With V trimmed by 5 bases and J by 6 bases, 4 bases remained unmatched. The CDR3 reads CASSGTVVNTIYF. DNA for the CDR3: TGTGCCAGCAGCGGGACAGTCGTAAACACCATATATTTT. Full variable domain (missing parts from reference TRBV11-2 and TRBJ1-3): EAGVAQSPRYKIIEKRQSVAFWCNPISGHATLYWYQQILGQGPKLLIQFQNNGVVDDSQLPKDRFSAERLKGVDSTLKIQPAKLEDSAVYLCASSGTVVNTIYFGEGSWLTVV.

In nucleotides, the CDR3 is TGTGCCAGCAGTTACCGGGACAGGGCACGCGGGGACATTCAGTACTTC. Residues: CASSYRDRARGDIQYF. The chain is built from TRBV6-6 and TRBJ2-4; 9 nucleotides align to TRBD1. This CDR3 has 16 amino acids. V was pared by 2 bases and J by 8 bases, with 10 bases of the junction left unmatched. Germline-derived CDR1 and CDR2 are MNHNY and SVGAGI (reference sequence).

The gene calls are TRBV28 and TRBJ1-5; TRBD1 might be the D (5 bases). The CDR3 extends over 14 amino acids. The germline V gene has CDR1 MDHEN and CDR2 SYDVKM. The germline V and J ends were trimmed by 7 bases and 2 bases, with 12 bases remaining between them. CDR3 in DNA: TGTGCCAGCAAGGAGGGGAACGGCAATCAGCCCCAGCATTTT. Amino acids: CASKEGNGNQPQHF.

The V gene is TRBV9, the J gene TRBJ1-5; a possible D gene is TRBD1 (5 bases). This CDR3 contains 15 residues. Germline V gene data show CDR1 as SGDLS and CDR2 as YYNGEE. V was clipped by 4 bases and J by 2 bases, with 13 bases between them. CDR3 loop: CASSTTGRRNQPQHF. CDR3 nucleotide sequence: TGTGCCAGCAGCACGACGGGACGGCGCAATCAGCCCCAGCATTTT.

This chain joins TRBV5-1 and TRBJ2-6, with D possibly matching TRBD1 (6 bases). The V end was cut by 5 bases, the J end by 4 bases, with 16 bases between. The CDR3 runs 16 residues. Germline CDR1 SGHRS, CDR2 YFSETQ. This CDR3 reads CASRFDRSQGANVLTF. For the CDR3, the DNA is TGCGCCAGCAGATTTGACAGGTCCCAAGGGGCCAACGTCCTGACTTTC.

This clone was detected only once. The rearrangement links TRBV27 to TRBJ1-4, with D perhaps TRBD1 (6 bases). Deletions cut 3 bases from V and 7 bases from J, with 15 bases between. CDR3 length equals 15 residues. The germline gives CDR1 MNHEY, CDR2 SMNVEV (reference sequence). In DNA form, the CDR3 reads TGTGCCAGCAGTTTTACAGGGAATCTTGGTGAAAAACTGTTTTTT. This gives the protein CASSFTGNLGEKLFF.

The chain employs TRBV19 and TRBJ2-7, with a tentative D call TRBD1 (6 bases). The V end was cut by 5 bases, the J end by 3 bases, with 14 bases between. In germline, CDR1 is LNHDA, CDR2 SQIVND (reference sequence). This CDR3 is 14 amino acids long. CDR3 sequence reads: CASSPMGHFYEQYF. In DNA, the CDR3 is TGTGCCAGTAGTCCGATGGGACATTTCTACGAGCAGTACTTC.

V and J are TRBV14 and TRBJ1-2; D is perhaps TRBD1 (5 bases). This CDR3 has 13 amino acids. Trimming pared 0 bases from V and 8 bases from J, leaving 10 bases between. The germline gives CDR1 SGHDN, CDR2 FVKESK. CDR3 sequence (DNA): TGTGCCAGCAGCCAAGAACTCAGGGACGGCTACACCTTC. This sequence encodes CASSQELRDGYTF.

The genes are TRBV9 and TRBJ2-3; 7 nucleotides line up with TRBD2. The CDR3 is 16 residues long. J lost 1 base, V lost 0 bases, and 5 bases had no gene match. Germline assignment: CDR1 SGDLS and CDR2 YYNGEE. Here the CDR3 reads CASSVGASGRTDTQYF. The CDR3 nucleotides read TGTGCCAGCAGCGTAGGGGCTAGCGGTCGCACAGATACGCAGTATTTT.